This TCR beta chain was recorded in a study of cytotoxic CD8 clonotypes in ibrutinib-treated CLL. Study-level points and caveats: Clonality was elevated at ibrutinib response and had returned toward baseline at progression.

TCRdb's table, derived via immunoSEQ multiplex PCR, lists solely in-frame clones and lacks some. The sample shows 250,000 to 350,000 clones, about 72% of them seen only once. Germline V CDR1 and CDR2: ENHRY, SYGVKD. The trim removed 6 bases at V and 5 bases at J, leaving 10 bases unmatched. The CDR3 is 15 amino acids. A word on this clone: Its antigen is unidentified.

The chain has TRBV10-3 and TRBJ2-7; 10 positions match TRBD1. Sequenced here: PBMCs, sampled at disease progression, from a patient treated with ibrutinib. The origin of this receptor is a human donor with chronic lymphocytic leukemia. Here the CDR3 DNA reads TGTGCCATCAGGTTAACCGGGACAGGGGCCCACGAGCAGTACTTC. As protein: CAIRLTGTGAHEQYF.